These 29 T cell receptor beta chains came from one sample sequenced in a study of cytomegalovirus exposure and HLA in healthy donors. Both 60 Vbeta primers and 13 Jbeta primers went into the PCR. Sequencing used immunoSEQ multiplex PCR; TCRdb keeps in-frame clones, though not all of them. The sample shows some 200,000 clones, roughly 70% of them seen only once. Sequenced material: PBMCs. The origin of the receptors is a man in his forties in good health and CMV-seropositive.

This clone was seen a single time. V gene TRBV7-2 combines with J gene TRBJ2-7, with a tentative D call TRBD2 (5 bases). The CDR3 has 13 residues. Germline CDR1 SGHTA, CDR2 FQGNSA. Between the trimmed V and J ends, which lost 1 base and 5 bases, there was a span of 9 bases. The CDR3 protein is CASSLVGRDEQYF. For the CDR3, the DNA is TGTGCCAGCAGCTTAGTAGGGCGGGACGAGCAGTACTTC.

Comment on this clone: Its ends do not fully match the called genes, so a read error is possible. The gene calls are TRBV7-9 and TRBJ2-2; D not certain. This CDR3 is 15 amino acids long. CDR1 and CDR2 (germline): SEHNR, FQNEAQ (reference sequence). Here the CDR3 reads CSSSLSVANTGELFF. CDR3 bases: TGTTCCAGCAGCTTGTCGGTCGCGAACACCGGGGAGCTGTTTTTT.

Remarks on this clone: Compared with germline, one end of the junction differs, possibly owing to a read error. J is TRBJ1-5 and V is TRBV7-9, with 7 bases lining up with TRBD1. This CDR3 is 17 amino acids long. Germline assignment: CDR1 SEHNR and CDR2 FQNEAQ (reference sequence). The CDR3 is CSSSLVSGTDQNQPQHF. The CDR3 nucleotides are TGTTCCAGCAGCTTGGTATCCGGGACAGACCAGAATCAGCCCCAGCATTTT.

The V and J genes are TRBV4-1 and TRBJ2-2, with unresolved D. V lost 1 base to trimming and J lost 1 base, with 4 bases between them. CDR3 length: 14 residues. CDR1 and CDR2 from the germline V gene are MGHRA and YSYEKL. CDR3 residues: CASSQAQNTGELFF. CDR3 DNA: TGCGCCAGCAGCCAAGCACAGAACACCGGGGAGCTGTTTTTT.

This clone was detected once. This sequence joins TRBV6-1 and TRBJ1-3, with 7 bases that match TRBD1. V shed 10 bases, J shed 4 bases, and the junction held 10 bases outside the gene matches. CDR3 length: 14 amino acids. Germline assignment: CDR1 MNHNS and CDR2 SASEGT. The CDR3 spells CAISRQGAGNTIYF. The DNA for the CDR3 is TGTGCCATTTCCAGACAGGGAGCGGGAAACACCATATATTTT.

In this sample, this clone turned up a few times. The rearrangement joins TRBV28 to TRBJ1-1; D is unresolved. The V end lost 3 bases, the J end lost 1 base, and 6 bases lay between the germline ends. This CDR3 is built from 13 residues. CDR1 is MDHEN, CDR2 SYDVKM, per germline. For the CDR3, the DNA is TGTGCCAGCAGTTTTGAGAAGAACACTGAAGCTTTCTTT. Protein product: CASSFEKNTEAFF. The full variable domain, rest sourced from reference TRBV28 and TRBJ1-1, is DVKVTQSSRYLVKRTGEKVFLECVQDMDHENMFWYRQDPGLGLRLIYFSYDVKMKEKGDIPEGYSVSREKKERFSLILESASTNQTSMYLCASSFEKNTEAFFGQGTRLTVV.

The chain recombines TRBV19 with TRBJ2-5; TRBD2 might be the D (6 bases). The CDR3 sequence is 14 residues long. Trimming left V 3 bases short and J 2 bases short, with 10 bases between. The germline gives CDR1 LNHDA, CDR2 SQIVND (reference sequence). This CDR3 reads CASSISGVQETQYF. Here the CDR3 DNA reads TGTGCCAGTAGTATCTCGGGGGTACAAGAGACCCAGTACTTC.

The CDR3 nucleotides read TGTGCCAGCAGTTTATTGGGACAGGGGTCGAGGGGCACTGAAGCTTTCTTT. Encoded protein: CASSLLGQGSRGTEAFF. The J gene is TRBJ1-1, the V gene TRBV27; 10 bases are shared with TRBD1. CDR3 length: 17 amino acids. From germline, CDR1 is MNHEY and CDR2 SMNVEV (reference sequence). J gave up 4 bases and V 1 base, and 9 bases lay outside the gene matches.

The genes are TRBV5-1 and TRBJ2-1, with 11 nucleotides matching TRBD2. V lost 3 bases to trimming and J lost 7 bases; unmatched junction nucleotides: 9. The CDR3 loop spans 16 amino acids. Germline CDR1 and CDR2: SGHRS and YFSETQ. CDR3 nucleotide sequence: TGCGCCAGCAGCTCCCTAGCGGGGGGATCGGGGAATGAGCAGTTCTTC. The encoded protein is CASSSLAGGSGNEQFF. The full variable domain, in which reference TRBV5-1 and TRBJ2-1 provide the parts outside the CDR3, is KAGVTQTPRYLIKTRGQQVTLSCSPISGHRSVSWYQQTPGQGLQFLFEYFSETQRNKGNFPGRFSGRQFSNSRSEMNVSTLELGDSALYLCASSSLAGGSGNEQFFGPGTRLTVL.

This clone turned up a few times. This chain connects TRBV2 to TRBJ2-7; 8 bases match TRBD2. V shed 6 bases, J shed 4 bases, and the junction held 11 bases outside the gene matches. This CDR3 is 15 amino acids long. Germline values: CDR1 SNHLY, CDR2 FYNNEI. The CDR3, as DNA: TGTGCCAGCAGCCTCCCGGGACTAGTTCTATACGAGCAGTACTTC. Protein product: CASSLPGLVLYEQYF. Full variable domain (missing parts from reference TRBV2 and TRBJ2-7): EPEVTQTPSHQVTQMGQEVILRCVPISNHLYFYWYRQILGQKVEFLVSFYNNEISEKSEIFDDQFSVERPDGSNFTLKIRSTKLEDSAMYFCASSLPGLVLYEQYFGPGTRLTVT.

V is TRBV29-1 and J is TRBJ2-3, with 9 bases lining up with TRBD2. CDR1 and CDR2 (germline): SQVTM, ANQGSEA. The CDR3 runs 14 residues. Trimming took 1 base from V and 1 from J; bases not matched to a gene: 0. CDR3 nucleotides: TGCAGCGTTGAAGTAGCGGGAGGCACAGATACGCAGTATTTT. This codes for CSVEVAGGTDTQYF.

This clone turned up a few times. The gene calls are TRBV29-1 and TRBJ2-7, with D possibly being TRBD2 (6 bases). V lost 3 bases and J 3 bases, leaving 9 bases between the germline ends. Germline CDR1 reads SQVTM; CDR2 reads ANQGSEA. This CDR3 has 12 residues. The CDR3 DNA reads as TGCAGCGTTGAGTTGCGGGACTACGAGCAGTACTTC. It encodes CSVELRDYEQYF.

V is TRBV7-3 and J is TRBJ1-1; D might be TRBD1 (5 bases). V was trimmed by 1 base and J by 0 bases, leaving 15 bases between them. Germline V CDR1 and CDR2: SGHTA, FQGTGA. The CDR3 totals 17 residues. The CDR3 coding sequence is TGTGCCAGCAGCTTAATCAGGGAGGCCCCTATGAACACTGAAGCTTTCTTT. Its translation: CASSLIREAPMNTEAFF.

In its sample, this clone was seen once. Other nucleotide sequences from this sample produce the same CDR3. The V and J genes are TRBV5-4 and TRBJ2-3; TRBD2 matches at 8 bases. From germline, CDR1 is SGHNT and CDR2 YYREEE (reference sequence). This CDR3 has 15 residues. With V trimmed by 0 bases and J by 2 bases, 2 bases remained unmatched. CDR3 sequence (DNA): TGTGCCAGCAGCTTGGCGGGGGGGGCCACAGATACGCAGTATTTT. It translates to CASSLAGGATDTQYF.

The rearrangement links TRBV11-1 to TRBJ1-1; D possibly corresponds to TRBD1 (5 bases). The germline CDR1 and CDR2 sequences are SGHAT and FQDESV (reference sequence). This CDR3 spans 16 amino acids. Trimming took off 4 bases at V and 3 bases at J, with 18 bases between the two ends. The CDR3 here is CASSSLGGGMDTEAFF. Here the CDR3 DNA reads TGTGCCAGCAGCTCTCTTGGGGGAGGGATGGACACTGAAGCTTTCTTT. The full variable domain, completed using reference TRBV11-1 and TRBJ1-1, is EAEVAQSPRYKITEKSQAVAFWCDPISGHATLYWYRQILGQGPELLVQFQDESVVDDSQLPKDRFSAERLKGVDSTLKIQPAELGDSAMYLCASSSLGGGMDTEAFFGQGTRLTVV.

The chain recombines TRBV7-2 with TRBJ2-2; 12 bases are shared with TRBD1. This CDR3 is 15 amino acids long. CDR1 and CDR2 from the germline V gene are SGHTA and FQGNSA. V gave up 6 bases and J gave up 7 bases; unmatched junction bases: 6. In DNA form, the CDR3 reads TGTGCCAGCAGTCCCGGGACAGGGGGCCTCGGGGAGCTGTTTTTT. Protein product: CASSPGTGGLGELFF.

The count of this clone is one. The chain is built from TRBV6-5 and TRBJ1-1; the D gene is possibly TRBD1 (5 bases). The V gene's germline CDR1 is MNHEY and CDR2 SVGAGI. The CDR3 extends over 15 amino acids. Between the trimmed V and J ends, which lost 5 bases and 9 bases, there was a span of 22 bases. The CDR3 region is CASSVGLLSRQKAFF. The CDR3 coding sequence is TGTGCCAGCAGTGTGGGACTCCTCTCCCGCCAAAAAGCTTTCTTT.

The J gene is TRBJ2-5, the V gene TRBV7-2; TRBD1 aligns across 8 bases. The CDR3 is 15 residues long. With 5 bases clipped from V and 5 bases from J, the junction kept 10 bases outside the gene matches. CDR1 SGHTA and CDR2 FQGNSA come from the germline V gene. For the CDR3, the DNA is TGTGCCAGCAGCCCGACAGGGGCCCGGGGTGAGACCCAGTACTTC. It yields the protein CASSPTGARGETQYF.

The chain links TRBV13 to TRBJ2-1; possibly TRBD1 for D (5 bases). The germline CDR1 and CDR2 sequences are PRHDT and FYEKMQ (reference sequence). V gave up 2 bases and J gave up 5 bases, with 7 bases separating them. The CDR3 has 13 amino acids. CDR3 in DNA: TGTGCCAGCAGCTTAATCAGGGACAATGAGCAGTTCTTC. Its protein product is CASSLIRDNEQFF.

DNA for the CDR3: TGTGCCAGCAGTTCCAACAGGGGGTGGATCTATGGCTACACCTTC. It is translated as CASSSNRGWIYGYTF. The chain employs TRBV6-1 and TRBJ1-2, with 8 nucleotides matching TRBD1. Losses at the gene ends were 5 bases for V and 4 bases for J; bases not matched to a gene: 9. The CDR3 totals 15 residues. Germline V gene lookup returns CDR1 MNHNS and CDR2 SASEGT.

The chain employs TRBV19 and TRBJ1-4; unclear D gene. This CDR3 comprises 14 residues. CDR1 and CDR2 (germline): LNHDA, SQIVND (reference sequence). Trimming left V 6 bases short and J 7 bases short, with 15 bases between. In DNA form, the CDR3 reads TGTGCCAGTAGCACCCCTGGTAGTGGTGAAAAACTGTTTTTT. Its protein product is CASSTPGSGEKLFF.

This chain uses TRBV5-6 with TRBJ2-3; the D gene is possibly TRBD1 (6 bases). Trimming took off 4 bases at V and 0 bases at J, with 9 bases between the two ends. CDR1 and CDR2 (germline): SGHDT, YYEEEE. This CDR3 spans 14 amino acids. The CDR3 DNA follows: TGTGCCAGCAGCCCCGGGACAAGCACAGATACGCAGTATTTT. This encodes CASSPGTSTDTQYF. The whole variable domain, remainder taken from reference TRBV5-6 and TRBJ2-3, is DAGVTQSPTHLIKTRGQQVTLRCSPKSGHDTVSWYQQALGQGPQFIFQYYEEEERQRGNFPDRFSGHQFPNYSSELNVNALLLGDSALYLCASSPGTSTDTQYFGPGTRLTVL.

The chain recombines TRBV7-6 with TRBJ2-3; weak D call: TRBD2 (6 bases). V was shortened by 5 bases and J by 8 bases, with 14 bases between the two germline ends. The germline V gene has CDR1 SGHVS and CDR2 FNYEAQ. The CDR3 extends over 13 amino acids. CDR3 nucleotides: TGTGCCAGCAGCAAGGGAGTGCGGGGTACGCAGTATTTT. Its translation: CASSKGVRGTQYF.

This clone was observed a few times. CDR3 DNA sequence: TGTGCCAGCAGCGTAGGGACAGGGGGTACTGAAGCTTTCTTT. It yields the protein CASSVGTGGTEAFF. V gene TRBV9 combines with J gene TRBJ1-1; 10 nucleotides line up with TRBD1. Looked up from germline, CDR1 is SGDLS and CDR2 is YYNGEE. The CDR3 is 14 residues long. With 0 bases clipped from V and 5 bases from J, the junction kept 1 base outside the gene matches.

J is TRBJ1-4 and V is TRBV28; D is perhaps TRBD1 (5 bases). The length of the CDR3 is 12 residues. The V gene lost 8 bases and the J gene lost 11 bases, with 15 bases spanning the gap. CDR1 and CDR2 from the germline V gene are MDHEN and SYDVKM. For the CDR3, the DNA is TGTGCCAGCTCGGAGGGGCGAGGGAAACTGTTTTTT. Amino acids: CASSEGRGKLFF. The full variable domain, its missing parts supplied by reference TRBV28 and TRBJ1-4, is DVKVTQSSRYLVKRTGEKVFLECVQDMDHENMFWYRQDPGLGLRLIYFSYDVKMKEKGDIPEGYSVSREKKERFSLILESASTNQTSMYLCASSEGRGKLFFGSGTQLSVL.

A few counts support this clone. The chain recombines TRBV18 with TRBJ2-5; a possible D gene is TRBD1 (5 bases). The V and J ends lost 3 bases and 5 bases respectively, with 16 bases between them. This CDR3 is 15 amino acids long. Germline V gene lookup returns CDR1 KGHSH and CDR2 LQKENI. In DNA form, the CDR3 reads TGTGCCAGCTCACCCCTCACAGGCTTCCGGGAGACCCAGTACTTC. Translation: CASSPLTGFRETQYF.

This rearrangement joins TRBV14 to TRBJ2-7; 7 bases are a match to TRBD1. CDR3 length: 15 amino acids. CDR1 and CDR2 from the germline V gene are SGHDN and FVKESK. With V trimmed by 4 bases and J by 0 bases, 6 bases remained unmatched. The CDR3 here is CASSPLDRSSYEQYF. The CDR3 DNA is TGTGCCAGCAGCCCCCTGGACAGGAGCTCCTACGAGCAGTACTTC.

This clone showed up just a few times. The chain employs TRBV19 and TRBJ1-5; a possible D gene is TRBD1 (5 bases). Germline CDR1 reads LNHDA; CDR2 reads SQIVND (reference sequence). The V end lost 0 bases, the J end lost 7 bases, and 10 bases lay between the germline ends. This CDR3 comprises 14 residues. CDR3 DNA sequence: TGTGCCAGTAGTATAGAGGGGGGAAAGCAGCCCCAGCATTTT. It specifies CASSIEGGKQPQHF.

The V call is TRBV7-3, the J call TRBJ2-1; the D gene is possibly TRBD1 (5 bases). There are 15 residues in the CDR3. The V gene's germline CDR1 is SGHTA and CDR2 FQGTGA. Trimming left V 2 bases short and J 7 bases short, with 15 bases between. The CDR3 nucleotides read TGTGCCAGCAGCTTAGGGGCAGGGCCTTCGAATGAGCAGTTCTTC. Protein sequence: CASSLGAGPSNEQFF.